This T cell receptor beta chain was profiled in a study of T cell responses to AZD1222 COVID-19 vaccine (TCRdb year 2021). Regarding the study in general: AZD1222 recipients with second doses at about 4 weeks or about 12 weeks were pooled, because spike-specific TCR depth and breadth did not differ between schedules. A total of 230 to 250 trial participants underwent TCR sequencing, of whom 200 to 220 received two doses of AZD1222 and approximately 25 received two doses of the MenACWY control vaccine. Trial participants were enrolled by age into subgroups of 18-55, 56-69 and 70-plus years, and about 150, 27 and 61 TCR-sequenced participants, respectively, were included in these subgroups. Here is what the overall study found, with its caveats: Most participants were white British and females outnumbered males, and the authors suggested that clonal diversity may have been underestimated. Because no day 14 peak-response samples were available, repertoires were characterized only after the peak T cell response. Spike-specific TCR breadth and depth rose significantly after two AZD1222 doses compared with day 0 and with MenACWY recipients. Epitopes outside the regions mutated in the B.1.351 and B.1.1.7 variants were reportedly recognized by nearly half of the unique spike-specific TCRs. Only 5 to 7 AZD1222 recipients were SARS-CoV-2 seropositive at baseline, limiting conclusions about previously exposed vaccinees. CD4 TCRs associated with the vaccine covered the entire spike protein, and the dominant responses were in regions 160-218 and 743-854. In the small 56-69-year group, the increase in depth fell short of significance, most likely because of low power.

Note on this clone: What this receptor recognizes is not known. No much larger clonotype is one base removed from it; base qualities were not supplied.

The CDR3 regions of human TCRbeta chains were analyzed by immunosequencing. The source study handled its data this way. TCRs in the repertoires were matched against a reference library of SARS-CoV-2-specific TCRs that had been generated with the MIRA antigen-specificity platform. Breadth meant the fraction of unique TCRs that were SARS-CoV-2-associated, whereas depth meant the fraction of total T cells that were SARS-CoV-2-associated. Using the MIRA data, each spike-specific TCR was assigned both to the spike region to which the TCR was reactive and to a CD4 or CD8 class. Log10-transformed breadth and depth values were compared by one-way ANOVA with Sidak's multiple comparisons tests. The source is immuneACCESS, and TCRdb retained only in-frame sequences with V and J called. Part of the clones is not carried over; for the studies checked, unresolved V genes explain less than half of this, and the remainder is unexplained. V, J and clone size are those of that table, while D and trimming were read from the DNA. Across this sample there are roughly 170,000 clones, with roughly nine tenths seen only once. Of the sample, around 2% falls within the top ten clones.

The time point label here, explained by the study, means: baseline before first vaccination. Vaccinee samples came from UK trials COV001 and COV002, including a single-blind randomized controlled phase 2/3 trial of AZD1222 (ChAdOx1 nCoV-19) in healthy adults. For TCRbeta chain sequencing, PBMC samples were collected from trial participants at day 0 and at day 28 after the second dose. The TCR originated in an adult in good health. The sample here was peripheral blood, taken on day 0 of AZD1222 vaccination.

In nucleotide form, the sequence is TGTGCCACCAGTGATCCGCAGGGAGGCGAGCAGTACTTC. Its protein is CATSDPQGGEQYF. The V and J segments used are TRBV24-1 and TRBJ2-7; tentative D gene TRBD2, with 6 bases matching. CDR1 KGHDR and CDR2 SFDVKD are derived from the germline V gene. Measured from the cysteine to the phenylalanine, the CDR3 is 13 residues long. The only DNA kept is the CDR3, 39 bases in frame from the first base. V and J lose 3 bases and 6 bases, and a span of 11 bases separates them.